The sequence of this T cell receptor beta chain was determined in a study of cytomegalovirus exposure and HLA in healthy donors (dated 2017 in TCRdb). At the level of the whole study: An earlier analysis of about 560 of the donors reported under 300 Gb of sequence data and about 120 million unique TCR beta sequences obtained from 180 million or so T cells. The genetic ancestry cluster associated with self-reported Caucasian donors included over 65% of the roughly 360 genotyped donors. Among some 400 genotyped donors of the cohort, an average of roughly 230,000 unique TCR beta nucleotide sequences was sequenced per donor, of which about 18% were non-productive. Along with the roughly 670-subject first cohort, a separate validation cohort of over 90 different subjects was used. HLA typing included class I and class II loci at four-digit resolution. The T cell repertoires of 666 subjects were profiled by immunosequencing and related to cytomegalovirus serostatus. High-throughput TCR immunosequencing, statistical association of individual TCRs with disease status, and machine learning were combined to predict cytomegalovirus infection status. To study patterns of TCR occurrence, a later analysis re-analyzed previously published TCR beta repertoires from hundreds of donors and added high-resolution HLA genotyping. Typing coverage differed by locus: A, B, C, DRB1 and DQB1 were typed in roughly 629-630 donors, DQA1 in 500 to 550, DPA1 in nearly 610, and DPB1 in roughly 470. All discovery cohort repertoires had been generated on a single sequencing platform. An early release covering some 640 HLA-typed donors comprised 300 to 350 gigabases of sequencing data and 85 million or so unique TCR sequences. Because of strong linkage in the cohort, roughly five DR-DQ haplotypes were treated as single units for association and clustering. Genome-wide SNP genotypes for about 65% of the 666 donors were used in a later genetic analysis, which treated that subset as a discovery cohort. Alongside the repertoire data, information on donor age, sex, ethnicity and CMV serostatus was compiled. The aim of the study was to test whether cataloging public T cell receptors could identify signatures of past pathogen exposure. To decide whether each TCR beta V gene segment behaved as functional or pseudogenic, an earlier analysis of approximately 600 of the donors relied on high-throughput TCR beta sequencing. In the later analysis, no new phenotypic data were used to find candidate immune exposures; instead, reliance was placed on TCR beta sequences and their occurrence across donors. What the authors observed across the whole study: The study gave a list of under 200 TCR beta chains associated with cytomegalovirus. Correlated functional status among segregating V segments might reflect linkage disequilibrium, but an unknown experimental factor could not be ruled out. Several of the top co-occurrence clusters appeared to be linked to parvovirus B19, influenza, CMV and Epstein-Barr virus, according to a later analysis. In a later analysis, most CMV-associated TCR beta chains were found to appear HLA-restricted, with HLA associations seemingly driven largely by CMV exposure. According to a later genetic analysis, donors in an Asian-associated ancestry cluster had fewer N-insertions in productive TCRs than the approximately 700-donor mean. In an earlier analysis of 587 of the donors, most TCR beta V segments appeared in productive rearrangements about 90% or about 30% of the time, broadly matching IMGT annotations. A few of the identified cytomegalovirus-associated TCR beta chains were confirmed in vitro to be specific for cytomegalovirus antigens. At a false discovery rate of 0.05, a later analysis linked approximately 18,000 TCR beta sequences to specific HLA alleles. A cluster of highly shared sequence variants was judged likely to be a technical artifact of the sequencing pipeline. When HLA alleles, especially DR and DQ, strongly co-occurred, TCR associations were difficult to assign to individual alleles. In this cohort, only TCR beta chains were sequenced, and detectable features were limited by the absence of alpha or paired-chain data. In a later analysis, the rate of TCR association differed among HLA loci, with DRB1 alleles having the most associated TCRs and HLA-C alleles having the fewest. The earlier analysis of approximately 590 of the donors excluded approximately 17 rarely observed V segments, including chromosome 9 orphons, because counts were too low. For the cohort, immune exposure information was limited to CMV serostatus. A further reported finding was that TCR beta sequences accurately predicted the HLA-A and HLA-B alleles for most subjects in the first cohort. According to the authors, the approach could potentially be generalized to other disease states and immunological phenotypes. While some public TCRs were present in many individuals, most TCR sequences turned up only very rarely across donors. Because HLA typing was missing for some donors at each locus, association tests included only the typed subset. Roughly uniform sequencing depth across donors was assumed in presence/absence analyses, although this assumption may not hold. The classifier was reported to diagnose cytomegalovirus status with high specificity and sensitivity in both the original cohort and the validation cohort. An association between a missense DCLRE1C variant and V-gene and J-gene trimming of TCR beta chains was found in a later genetic analysis and replicated in an independent cohort. In a later analysis, HLA-associated TCR beta chains were found to be more clonally expanded and to have lower generation probabilities than equally common non-associated chains.

Library preparation was by the immunoSEQ multiplex PCR assay. For the multiplex PCR, a mixture combining 60 forward primers for TCR Vbeta segments and 13 reverse primers for TCR Jbeta segments was used. The CDR3 region of rearranged TCR beta genes was amplified from genomic DNA with a multiplex PCR assay. The amplified TCR beta libraries were sequenced on the Illumina HiSeq System as 87-base-pair reads. The original pipeline was this. A later analysis tallied roughly 76 million unique TCR beta chains across the 650 to 750 repertoires, and around 12 million of those chains were shared by two or more donors. A nearest-neighbor algorithm error-corrected the raw reads and collapsed the reads into unique sequences, merging closely related sequences to remove PCR and sequencing errors. Alignment of CDR3 sequences to IMGT reference sequences was used to assign V, D and J gene segments. For a sequence to be retained, at least a six-nucleotide match to both a V gene segment and a J gene segment was required. A rearrangement counted as productive if the CDR3 had no stop codons and remained in frame with V and J, and every other rearrangement counted as non-productive. CDR3 was defined according to IMGT convention as the region running from the second conserved V-encoded cysteine to the conserved J-encoded phenylalanine. The earlier analysis of fewer than 750 of the donors excluded sequences that lacked an unambiguous match to a single V gene segment. An earlier analysis of about 590 of the donors classified V segments as functional when productive rearrangements were above 56.7% and as segregating when the standard deviation between donors was above 5%. To diagnose cytomegalovirus status from the catalog of TCR beta chain sequences, a statistical classification framework was built. In a later analysis, V and J genes were assigned by comparing TCR nucleotide sequences against IMGT/GENE-DB human TR gene sequences. Using the TCRdist pipeline, a later analysis assigned CDR3 sequences along with most-parsimonious VDJ recombination scenarios. In a later analysis, every TCR beta chain was defined by the combination of its CDR3 amino acid sequence and its V-gene family, and reads without a unique V-gene family were dropped. A later analysis removed several hundred highly shared, low-generation-probability nucleotide sequences to deal with suspected cross-contamination and a sequencing artifact. A later analysis calculated a clonal expansion index for each public chain from normalized within-repertoire ranks of inferred template counts. In a later analysis, generation probabilities were computed using a VDJ recombination model fitted to out-of-frame rearrangements, and the results were checked against IGoR. In a later analysis, TCR-TCR, TCR-HLA and TCR-CMV co-occurrence was scored with hypergeometric tests, and a repertoire-size bias correction was applied to TCR pairs. To estimate false discovery rates, a later analysis permuted the HLA or CMV assignments 20 times. In a later analysis, co-occurring TCRs were grouped with DBSCAN, and TCRdist sequence similarity was added when clustering was performed within HLA-allele-positive subsets. Co-occurrence clustering excluded repertoires with fewer than 30,000 or more than 120,000 public chains, plus five with anomalous nucleotide sharing. TCRdb re-hosts the immuneACCESS table, in-frame sequences only. Its copies lack some clones; in the studies checked, an unresolved V gene accounts for under half of them, and the cause for the rest is not known. That table gives V, J and clone size, and the DNA gave D and trimming. The table for this sample lists some 80,000 clones; 78% of them were counted only once. The top ten hold 5.5% to 6% of the sample.

The cohort was made up of about 610 healthy bone marrow donors. At the time of sampling, all cohort members were nominally healthy, though unrecorded immune exposures were likely present. The donor was CMV seropositive and was included in the group of about 290 seropositive cohort members. Every donor gave a peripheral blood sample, and the peripheral blood mononuclear cells from that sample were used for TCR beta sequencing. Genomic DNA was extracted from the blood cell samples with the Qiagen DNeasy Blood Extraction Kit. This clone was recorded only once. What this receptor recognizes is not known. Base qualities were left out, and no much larger clone turns up one base away. The sequencing sample was made of PBMCs. This TCR was recovered from a man younger than 35 in good health and CMV-seropositive.

The CDR3 protein sequence reads: CASSKTSELYEQYF. The DNA sequence is as follows: TGCGCCAGCAGCAAAACTAGCGAGCTCTACGAGCAGTACTTC. The chain uses TRBV5-1 and TRBJ2-7, with 7 middle bases fitting TRBD2. The germline V gene encodes CDR1 SGHRS and CDR2 YFSETQ. From its cysteine to its phenylalanine, the CDR3 spans 14 amino acids. The kept DNA is CDR3 alone, 42 bases in frame from the first base. Relative to germline, V is missing 4 bases and J is missing 3 bases, with 7 bases of the junction outside any gene match.